This T cell receptor (beta chain) was identified during a study of OX40 agonist ivuxolimab in advanced cancers. Whole-study findings and limits: Among the nonresponders, some also had low normalized T-cell clonal expansion. There were, on average, more expanded clones in CD8+ T cells than in CD4+.

Using immunoSEQ multiplex PCR, the repertoire was profiled, and TCRdb retains in-frame clones only, with some absent. This table holds tens of thousands of clones, more than 75% found once. The CDR3 extends over 12 amino acids. Germline lookup yields CDR1 MNHEY and CDR2 SVGAGI. V was shortened by 0 bases and J by 11 bases, with 10 bases between the two germline ends. As concerns this clone: Its specificity is not known.

The chain couples TRBV6-5 to TRBJ1-1, with D perhaps TRBD1 (5 bases). Specimen: CD4+ or CD8+ T cells sorted from blood, collected in a trial of the OX40 agonist ivuxolimab. The receptor was derived from an adult with an advanced solid tumor such as melanoma, head and neck, liver or kidney cancer. CDR3: CASSYSGELAFF. CDR3 DNA sequence: TGTGCCAGCAGTTACTCGGGGGAATTGGCTTTCTTT.